This is a list of T cell receptor beta chains from one sample in a study of shared T cell receptors in the human thymus. TCRdb keeps only in-frame clones here, not all; method: immunoSEQ multiplex PCR. The data hold over 450,000 clones, with 70% to 80% observed a single time. Separately, the same data were catalogued under a study of human thymus T cells.

Sequenced input: thymocytes. Source of these receptors: a boy in the first two years of life with a congenital heart defect. CDR3s include the opening cysteine and the closing phenylalanine or tryptophan. A D gene is named only where the DNA matches it firmly. Clone size is stated in some rows and not others, as once, few, many or a class when expanded.

j_call: TRBJ2-7; d_call: TRBD2; clone_size: .; v_call: TRBV19; cdr3_nt: TGTGCCAGTGCCTACCAGACCTCCGGGACTAGCGGGAGCTACGAGCAGTACTTC; cdr3_aa: CASAYQTSGTSGSYEQYF
j_call: TRBJ2-3; d_call: TRBD2; clone_size: .; v_call: TRBV6-1; cdr3_nt: TGTGCCAGCAGTCCTAGGACTAGCCCGGCAGATACGCAGTATTTT; cdr3_aa: CASSPRTSPADTQYF
j_call: TRBJ2-7; d_call: .; clone_size: .; v_call: TRBV7-4; cdr3_nt: TGTGCCAGCAGCTTAAAAGGGAGGACCTACGAGCAGTACTTC; cdr3_aa: CASSLKGRTYEQYF
j_call: TRBJ1-1; d_call: .; clone_size: .; v_call: TRBV7-2; cdr3_nt: TGTGCCAGCAGCTTGGGTGCAGGGTTGAACACTGAAGCTTTCTTT; cdr3_aa: CASSLGAGLNTEAFF
j_call: TRBJ1-2; d_call: .; clone_size: .; v_call: TRBV7-2; cdr3_nt: TGTGCCAGCAGCTCCTCAGGGGACCAGCCCGAGCATGGCTACACCTTC; cdr3_aa: CASSSSGDQPEHGYTF
j_call: TRBJ2-2; d_call: .; clone_size: .; v_call: TRBV29-1; cdr3_nt: TGCAGCGTTGACCCAGGGGAGGGATGGTACACCGGGGAGCTGTTTTTT; cdr3_aa: CSVDPGEGWYTGELFF
j_call: TRBJ2-3; d_call: .; clone_size: .; v_call: TRBV14; cdr3_nt: TGTGCCAGCAGCCATTGGCCCCGGGACTGGCACACAGATACGCAGTATTTT; cdr3_aa: CASSHWPRDWHTDTQYF
j_call: TRBJ2-7; d_call: .; clone_size: .; v_call: TRBV5-1; cdr3_nt: TGCGCCAGCAGCTTGGGGATCCCTACCGGGGTCAAGAGCTCCTACGAGCAGTACTTC; cdr3_aa: CASSLGIPTGVKSSYEQYF
j_call: TRBJ2-7; d_call: .; clone_size: .; v_call: TRBV7-2; cdr3_nt: TGTGCCAGCAGCCAGGGCCCCACCCGGGAGCAGTACTTC; cdr3_aa: CASSQGPTREQYF
j_call: TRBJ2-5; d_call: .; clone_size: .; v_call: TRBV7-7; cdr3_nt: TGTGCCAGCAGCCAACTCTTCGAGCGAGACAGACAAGAGACCCAGTACTTC; cdr3_aa: CASSQLFERDRQETQYF
j_call: TRBJ2-7; d_call: .; clone_size: .; v_call: TRBV29-1; cdr3_nt: TGCAGCGTTGACGACATGCACTCCTACGAGCAGTACTTC; cdr3_aa: CSVDDMHSYEQYF
j_call: TRBJ2-1; d_call: .; clone_size: .; v_call: TRBV11-2; cdr3_nt: TGTGCCAGCAGCCGGACAGCCTCCTACAATGAGCAGTTCTTC; cdr3_aa: CASSRTASYNEQFF
j_call: TRBJ2-3; d_call: .; clone_size: .; v_call: TRBV29-1; cdr3_nt: TGCAGCGTGAGGGGTAGCGGGACAGCAGATACGCAGTATTTT; cdr3_aa: CSVRGSGTADTQYF
j_call: TRBJ1-5; d_call: TRBD1; clone_size: .; v_call: TRBV18; cdr3_nt: TGTGCCAGCTCACCGGACAGGGTGGGTCAGCCCCAGCATTTT; cdr3_aa: CASSPDRVGQPQHF
j_call: TRBJ2-7; d_call: TRBD1; clone_size: .; v_call: TRBV2; cdr3_nt: TGTGCCAGCAGTGGGTACTCCCGGGACAGACCCTACGAGCAGTACTTC; cdr3_aa: CASSGYSRDRPYEQYF
j_call: TRBJ2-5; d_call: TRBD2; clone_size: .; v_call: TRBV4-3; cdr3_nt: TGCGCCAGCAGCCAAGATCTCGGGACTAAATTAAAAGAGACCCAGTACTTC; cdr3_aa: CASSQDLGTKLKETQYF
j_call: TRBJ2-1; d_call: .; clone_size: .; v_call: TRBV5-6; cdr3_nt: TGTGCCAGCAGCTTGGGGGGCCCTGAGCAGTTCTTC; cdr3_aa: CASSLGGPEQFF
j_call: TRBJ1-4; d_call: TRBD1; clone_size: once; v_call: TRBV30; cdr3_nt: TGTGCCTGGAGTGCCCGGACAGGGTTGATCGCAACTAATGAAAAACTGTTTTTT; cdr3_aa: CAWSARTGLIATNEKLFF
j_call: TRBJ1-4; d_call: TRBD1; clone_size: .; v_call: TRBV5-1; cdr3_nt: TGCGCCAGCAGCTTCAAACCTACTGACAGGGGGCATGAAAAACTGTTTTTT; cdr3_aa: CASSFKPTDRGHEKLFF
j_call: TRBJ1-3; d_call: .; clone_size: few; v_call: TRBV7-2; cdr3_nt: TGTGCCAGCAGCCCCCGGGACAACGCGGATAACACCATATATTTT; cdr3_aa: CASSPRDNADNTIYF
j_call: TRBJ2-3; d_call: TRBD1; clone_size: once; v_call: TRBV5-8; cdr3_nt: TGTGCCAGCAGCTCAGGGACAGGGGAACCAGATACGCAGTATTTT; cdr3_aa: CASSSGTGEPDTQYF
j_call: TRBJ2-5; d_call: TRBD1; clone_size: .; v_call: TRBV29-1; cdr3_nt: TGCAGCGCCAAGACAGGGTTGGAGACCCAGTACTTC; cdr3_aa: CSAKTGLETQYF
j_call: TRBJ2-3; d_call: TRBD2; clone_size: .; v_call: TRBV29-1; cdr3_nt: TGCAGCGTTGCCGACCCCGGGACTAGCGGGAGGCCACCTAAGAATACGCAGTATTTT; cdr3_aa: CSVADPGTSGRPPKNTQYF
j_call: TRBJ2-3; d_call: .; clone_size: .; v_call: TRBV20-1; cdr3_nt: TGCAGTGCCGTACTTGGTACGCAGTATTTT; cdr3_aa: CSAVLGTQYF
j_call: TRBJ2-1; d_call: .; clone_size: .; v_call: TRBV7-9; cdr3_nt: TGTGCCACCCGCAATGAGCAGTTCTTC; cdr3_aa: CATRNEQFF
j_call: TRBJ1-3; d_call: .; clone_size: few; v_call: TRBV4-3; cdr3_nt: TGCGCCAGCAGCCAAGGGCTTAGGGGTCGGAACACCATATATTTT; cdr3_aa: CASSQGLRGRNTIYF
j_call: TRBJ2-3; d_call: TRBD2; clone_size: .; v_call: TRBV7-8; cdr3_nt: TGTGCCAGCAGCCTATACAGACTAGCGGGAGAGGCAGATACGCAGTATTTT; cdr3_aa: CASSLYRLAGEADTQYF
j_call: TRBJ2-7; d_call: .; clone_size: .; v_call: TRBV4-1; cdr3_nt: TGCGCCAGCAGCCAAGATCTCAGGCGCCGCTCCTACGAGCAGTACTTC; cdr3_aa: CASSQDLRRRSYEQYF
j_call: TRBJ1-1; d_call: .; clone_size: .; v_call: TRBV28; cdr3_nt: TGTGCCAGCAATTTCAACAGGCGTGAAGCTTTCTTT; cdr3_aa: CASNFNRREAFF
j_call: TRBJ2-5; d_call: .; clone_size: few; v_call: TRBV7-2; cdr3_nt: TGTGCCAGCAGCAGGGGGGGAGAGACCCAGTACTTC; cdr3_aa: CASSRGGETQYF
j_call: TRBJ2-7; d_call: TRBD2; clone_size: .; v_call: TRBV29-1; cdr3_nt: TGCAGCGTTGTTCCGGGATCATCCATAGCGGGGGAGCAGTACTTC; cdr3_aa: CSVVPGSSIAGEQYF
j_call: TRBJ1-1; d_call: .; clone_size: .; v_call: TRBV7-2; cdr3_nt: TGTGCCAGCAGCCGGGGGACTGAAGCTTTCTTT; cdr3_aa: CASSRGTEAFF
j_call: TRBJ1-2; d_call: TRBD1; clone_size: few; v_call: TRBV19; cdr3_nt: TGTGCCAGTAGCTCACCGGGACAGGGGGCTCGTGGCTACACCTTC; cdr3_aa: CASSSPGQGARGYTF
j_call: TRBJ1-2; d_call: TRBD1; clone_size: once; v_call: TRBV18; cdr3_nt: TGTGCCAGCTCCACCGGGGGACAGGTTTCCACTCAATCTGGCTACACCTTC; cdr3_aa: CASSTGGQVSTQSGYTF
j_call: TRBJ2-7; d_call: .; clone_size: few; v_call: TRBV4-2; cdr3_nt: TGTGCCAGCAGCCAAGAAGGGGCTAGGACGGGGGTATACGAGCAGTACTTC; cdr3_aa: CASSQEGARTGVYEQYF
j_call: TRBJ2-3; d_call: TRBD2; clone_size: few; v_call: TRBV6-4; cdr3_nt: TGTGCCAGCGCTACTAGCGGGAGAGAGACAGATACGCAGTATTTT; cdr3_aa: CASATSGRETDTQYF
j_call: TRBJ2-5; d_call: TRBD2; clone_size: .; v_call: TRBV2; cdr3_nt: TGTGCCAGCAGTGGGACTAGCGGGAGGGCCGGGGAGACCCAGTACTTC; cdr3_aa: CASSGTSGRAGETQYF
j_call: TRBJ2-5; d_call: TRBD2; clone_size: .; v_call: TRBV27; cdr3_nt: TGTGCCAGCAGGAAAGGTCGACTAGCGGGAGAGGCTCAAGAGACCCAGTACTTC; cdr3_aa: CASRKGRLAGEAQETQYF
j_call: TRBJ2-2; d_call: TRBD2; clone_size: .; v_call: TRBV19; cdr3_nt: TGTGCCAGTAGCGGGAGGGCTGTGGGCGGGGAGCTGTTTTTT; cdr3_aa: CASSGRAVGGELFF
j_call: TRBJ2-5; d_call: .; clone_size: .; v_call: TRBV2; cdr3_nt: TGTGCCAGCACCTTGGAGCGGGAGACCCAGTACTTC; cdr3_aa: CASTLERETQYF
j_call: TRBJ2-3; d_call: TRBD2; clone_size: .; v_call: TRBV5-4; cdr3_nt: TGTGCCAGCAGCACCGGACTAGCGGAGACTAGCACAGATACGCAGTATTTT; cdr3_aa: CASSTGLAETSTDTQYF
j_call: TRBJ2-1; d_call: TRBD2; clone_size: .; v_call: TRBV30; cdr3_nt: TGTGCCTGGAGCCTACTAGCGGGTGGAGGGGATGAGCAGTTCTTC; cdr3_aa: CAWSLLAGGGDEQFF